This T cell receptor (beta chain) was sequenced for a study of control samples from healthy donors and cancer patients. Method: immunoSEQ multiplex PCR; TCRdb's copy keeps in-frame clones and lacks some. Seen here are 120,000 to 150,000 clones, 91% observed once, and the top ten hold approximately 6.8%. The CDR3 is 13 residues long. CDR1 and CDR2 from the germline V gene are SGHTA and FQGTGA. The V and J ends lost 4 bases and 3 bases, in that order; junction bases with no gene match: 2. The TCR sequence derives from a man aged 18 to 30 in good health. What was sequenced was blood. This chain uses TRBV7-3 with TRBJ2-7; TRBD1 matches 8 bases. CDR3 sequence (DNA): TGTGCCAGCAGCTGGACAGGGTTCTACGAGCAGTACTTC. It encodes CASSWTGFYEQYF.